A selection of T cell receptor beta chains follows, all from one sample in a study of cytotoxic CD8 clonotypes in ibrutinib-treated CLL. Clones were sequenced by immunoSEQ multiplex PCR, and TCRdb holds only the in-frame ones, with some missing. This table has about 300,000 clones, less than 85% appearing once. Specimen: PBMCs, collected at disease progression, from a patient treated with ibrutinib. These receptor sequences come from a human donor with chronic lymphocytic leukemia. Each CDR3 is given with its conserved first and last residue. D genes are given only for firm matches. The size entry is marked missing in some rows and otherwise reads once, few, many or a size class.

>TRBV6-1|-|-|TRBJ2-3
CASSELPGSTDTQYF
TGTGCCAGCAGTGAGCTCCCTGGTTCGACAGATACGCAGTATTTT
>TRBV7-8|TRBD1|-|TRBJ2-5
CASSRRQGGETQYF
TGTGCCAGCAGTCGCAGACAGGGCGGGGAGACCCAGTACTTC
>TRBV9|-|-|TRBJ2-2
CASSSGLGANGELFF
TGTGCCAGCAGCTCGGGCTTGGGGGCTAACGGGGAGCTGTTTTTT
>TRBV5-1|-|-|TRBJ2-4
CASSLHWDNKNIQYF
TGCGCCAGCAGCCTCCACTGGGACAACAAAAACATTCAGTACTTC
>TRBV11-2|-|once|TRBJ2-2
CASSPYAGELFF
TGTGCCAGCAGCCCCTATGCTGGGGAGCTGTTTTTT
>TRBV6-1|-|-|TRBJ1-5
CASKGPGHQPQHF
TGTGCCAGCAAGGGCCCGGGGCATCAGCCCCAGCATTTT
>TRBV27|TRBD1|-|TRBJ1-2
CASTPLSRGRNYGYTF
TGTGCCAGCACCCCTCTAAGCAGGGGGCGTAACTATGGCTACACCTTC
>TRBV6-5|TRBD1|-|TRBJ2-1
CASSTRTGNEQFF
TGTGCCAGCAGTACCAGGACAGGCAATGAGCAGTTCTTC
>TRBV5-3|TRBD1|-|TRBJ2-7
CARSETGVEQYF
TGTGCCAGAAGCGAGACAGGGGTCGAGCAGTACTTC
>TRBV2|-|few|TRBJ1-6
CASSDGGPAPPLHF
TGTGCCAGCAGTGACGGGGGTCCAGCCCCACCCCTCCACTTT
>TRBV29-1|-|-|TRBJ2-5
CSVAALGETQYF
TGCAGCGTTGCAGCCCTTGGGGAGACCCAGTACTTC
>TRBV4-2|-|-|TRBJ2-5
CASSQPSGTPGINNF
TGTGCCAGCAGCCAGCCTTCCGGGACTCCGGGGATAAATAACTTC
>TRBV9|-|-|TRBJ2-5
CASSVRPGVKQETQYF
TGTGCCAGCAGCGTACGCCCGGGAGTAAAACAAGAGACCCAGTACTTC
>TRBV7-8|TRBD1|once|TRBJ2-2
CASSQGQGPHGELFF
TGTGCCAGCAGCCAAGGACAGGGGCCCCACGGGGAGCTGTTTTTT
>TRBV29-1|-|-|TRBJ2-5
CSAPLTGQETQYF
TGCAGCGCCCCCCTGACCGGACAAGAGACCCAGTACTTC
>TRBV11-2|-|-|TRBJ2-5
CASSLVGEETQYF
TGTGCCAGCAGCTTAGTTGGGGAAGAGACCCAGTACTTC
>TRBV6-1|-|-|TRBJ2-2
CASRNYKVVGELFF
TGTGCCAGCAGGAATTACAAGGTTGTCGGGGAGCTGTTTTTT
>TRBV29-1|TRBD1|-|TRBJ2-2
CSVAGTGNTGELFF
TGCAGCGTTGCCGGGACAGGGAACACCGGGGAGCTGTTTTTT
>TRBV6-1|-|once|TRBJ1-2
CASSSSNYGYTF
TGTGCCAGCAGCAGCTCTAACTATGGCTACACCTTC
>TRBV4-1|-|-|TRBJ1-6
CASSQGYRTQANSPLHF
TGCGCCAGCAGCCAAGGCTACAGGACGCAGGCTAATTCACCCCTCCACTTT
>TRBV10-3|TRBD2|-|TRBJ2-7
CATRGTSGPYEQYF
TGTGCCACGCGCGGGACTAGCGGACCCTACGAGCAGTACTTC
>TRBV6-5|TRBD1|-|TRBJ2-7
CASSYEGTGALYEQYF
TGTGCCAGCAGTTACGAGGGGACAGGGGCCCTTTACGAGCAGTACTTC
>TRBV28|-|few|TRBJ1-2
CASSMDILDGYTF
TGTGCCAGCAGTATGGACATTCTTGATGGCTACACCTTC
>TRBV11-2|TRBD1|few|TRBJ1-3
CASSWTGTTGNTIYF
TGTGCCAGCAGCTGGACAGGGACTACTGGAAACACCATATATTTT
>TRBV9|TRBD2|-|TRBJ2-5
CASSASAGGPETQYF
TGTGCCAGCAGCGCCTCAGCGGGGGGGCCAGAGACCCAGTACTTC
>TRBV6-5|-|once|TRBJ1-1
CASYQGTEAFF
TGTGCCAGCTACCAGGGCACTGAAGCTTTCTTT
>TRBV9|-|few|TRBJ2-4
CASSVGLTKNIQYF
TGTGCCAGCAGCGTGGGTCTGACCAAAAACATTCAGTACTTC
>TRBV4-1|-|-|TRBJ1-5
CASSQSVLGSQPQHF
TGCGCCAGCAGCCAAAGCGTTCTGGGAAGCCAGCCCCAGCATTTT
>TRBV27|-|-|TRBJ2-7
CASSGPYPYEQYF
TGTGCCAGCAGTGGACCCTATCCCTACGAGCAGTACTTC
>TRBV10-2|-|-|TRBJ2-7
CASKGGTPYEQYF
TGCGCCAGCAAGGGCGGGACCCCCTACGAGCAGTACTTC
>TRBV6-1|TRBD2|-|TRBJ2-3
CASRNSGGLDTQYF
TGTGCCAGCCGGAATAGCGGGGGGTTGGATACGCAGTATTTT
>TRBV6-5|TRBD2|-|TRBJ2-1
CASSHGLAGYNEQFF
TGTGCCAGCAGTCACGGACTAGCGGGCTACAATGAGCAGTTCTTC
>TRBV27|TRBD1|few|TRBJ1-5
CASSSDRVEPQHF
TGTGCCAGCAGTTCGGACAGGGTGGAGCCCCAGCATTTT
>TRBV2|TRBD2|-|TRBJ2-7
CASTPLAGVHEQYF
TGTGCCAGCACGCCACTAGCGGGAGTTCACGAGCAGTACTTC
>TRBV27|-|-|TRBJ2-1
CASSLARDVDLRFF
TGTGCCAGCAGTTTAGCCAGGGACGTTGATTTACGGTTCTTC
>TRBV19|-|few|TRBJ1-4
CASSPTGGEKLFF
TGTGCCAGTAGTCCGACCGGTGGTGAAAAACTGTTTTTT
>TRBV4-3|-|once|TRBJ1-4
CASSRDATNEKLFF
TGCGCCAGCAGCCGTGATGCAACTAATGAAAAACTGTTTTTT
>TRBV7-9|TRBD1|-|TRBJ2-1
CASSPGQGSLGEQFF
TGTGCCAGCAGCCCGGGACAGGGGAGTTTGGGTGAGCAGTTCTTC
>TRBV21-1|-|-|TRBJ2-7
CASSKGTSGGYEQYF
TGTGCCAGCAGCAAAGGGACTAGCGGGGGCTACGAGCAGTACTTC
>TRBV18|-|few|TRBJ2-5
CASSHSARETQYF
TGTGCCAGCTCGCATTCCGCTCGGGAGACCCAGTACTTC
>TRBV9|TRBD1|-|TRBJ2-5
CASSATGVWETQYF
TGTGCCAGCAGCGCAACAGGGGTTTGGGAGACCCAGTACTTC
>TRBV5-6|-|-|TRBJ2-1
CASSLGGTGTYNEQFF
TGTGCCAGCAGCTTGGGGGGGACCGGCACATACAATGAGCAGTTCTTC
>TRBV7-2|-|-|TRBJ1-4
CASSQYRAPNEKLFF
TGTGCCAGCAGCCAATACAGGGCTCCTAATGAAAAACTGTTTTTT
>TRBV28|-|-|TRBJ1-2
CASSPSREGLDYGYTF
TGTGCCAGCAGCCCAAGCCGTGAGGGGTTAGACTATGGCTACACCTTC
>TRBV9|TRBD2|once|TRBJ2-2
CASSGPGLATGELFF
TGTGCCAGCAGTGGACCGGGACTAGCGACCGGGGAGCTGTTTTTT
>TRBV5-1|TRBD1|-|TRBJ2-7
CASSGGTGDEQYF
TGCGCCAGCAGTGGGGGGACAGGGGACGAGCAGTACTTC
>TRBV5-1|TRBD1|-|TRBJ1-5
CASSLDTGGVQPQHF
TGCGCCAGCAGCTTGGATACAGGGGGCGTTCAGCCCCAGCATTTT
>TRBV15|TRBD2|-|TRBJ2-5
CATSREGTGGSTQYF
TGTGCCACCAGCAGAGAGGGGACCGGGGGGTCGACCCAGTACTTC
>TRBV2|TRBD1|-|TRBJ1-3
CASKTGDLFGNTIYF
TGTGCCAGCAAAACAGGGGATCTTTTCGGAAACACCATATATTTT